The T cell receptor (beta chain) under discussion was sequenced for a study of blood T cell repertoires in COVID-19. On the study more broadly: The United States, Italy and Spain were the sources of the acute and convalescent COVID-19 samples. The cDNA or gDNA used as material had been derived from T cells, B-cell-depleted T cells, or PBMCs.

Losses at the gene ends were 2 bases for V and 2 bases for J; bases not matched to a gene: 2. CDR1 is MNHEY, CDR2 SVGEGT, per germline. This CDR3 comprises 14 residues. In the authors' methods: Researchers report that nucleated cell counts were estimated from reference gene primer amplification. The assay was immunoSEQ multiplex PCR, and TCRdb's table has in-frame clones only and misses some. V and J calls and clone size are given by that table; D and trimming were obtained from the DNA. The table includes 95,000 to 150,000 clones, 55% to 75% detected once. This sequence was found in a woman aged 70-85 years with acute or convalescent COVID-19. The V gene is TRBV6-2 or TRBV6-3, the J gene TRBJ2-7; 8 bases match TRBD2. Sequencing was done on a sample of peripheral blood. The CDR3 sequence: CASSYGTRTYEQYF. In nucleotides, the CDR3 is TGTGCCAGCAGTTACGGGACTAGGACCTACGAGCAGTACTTC.